These T cell receptor beta chains were read from a single sample in a study of blood T cell repertoires in COVID-19. Only in-frame clones appear in the TCRdb table, and some are missing; sequencing was by immunoSEQ multiplex PCR. This table has roughly 81,000 clones, roughly 86% appearing once. The sample comprised peripheral blood. The receptors derive from a man aged 60 to 69 with acute or convalescent COVID-19. CDR3s include the opening cysteine and the closing phenylalanine or tryptophan. Each record gives: J gene, D gene, V gene, clone size, CDR3 protein, CDR3 DNA. The D gene is left open where the match is weak. Clone sizes are given selectively: once, few, many, or a class where the clone is expanded.

TRBJ2-5 NA TRBV30 NA CAWSRGAETQYF TGTGCCTGGAGCAGGGGGGCAGAGACCCAGTACTTC
TRBJ1-1 NA TRBV6-2/TRBV6-3 NA CASSYAGMNTEAFF TGTGCCAGCAGTTATGCAGGCATGAACACTGAAGCTTTCTTT
TRBJ1-2 NA TRBV12-1 NA CAGRDRGTSYGYTF TGTGCCGGCAGGGACAGGGGGACGTCTTATGGCTACACCTTC
TRBJ2-1 TRBD2 TRBV15 NA CATSGIAGVYNEQFF TGTGCCACCAGTGGGATAGCGGGAGTCTACAATGAGCAGTTCTTC
TRBJ2-7 TRBD1 TRBV5-1 NA CASSLGDRGEQYF TGCGCCAGCAGCTTGGGGGACAGGGGCGAGCAGTACTTC
TRBJ2-7 NA TRBV2 NA CASHAAVEQYF TGTGCCAGCCACGCTGCGGTCGAGCAGTACTTC
TRBJ1-1 NA TRBV15 few CATSRGTWDGAFF TGTGCCACCAGCAGGGGGACATGGGATGGAGCTTTCTTT
TRBJ2-3 NA TRBV7-9 NA CASSLAGEGTDTQYF TGTGCCAGCAGCTTAGCAGGGGAAGGCACAGATACGCAGTATTTT
TRBJ2-5 NA TRBV5-6 NA CASSLLETQYF TGTGCCAGCAGCTTACTTGAGACCCAGTACTTC
TRBJ2-3 TRBD1 TRBV7-8 NA CASSRQGLTDTQYF TGTGCCAGCAGCCGACAGGGTCTGACAGATACGCAGTATTTT
TRBJ2-5 TRBD2 TRBV5-1 NA CASGGGASQETQYF TGCGCCAGCGGGGGGGGTGCTAGCCAAGAGACCCAGTACTTC
TRBJ2-2 NA TRBV28 NA CASSPPVNTGELFF TGTGCCAGCAGTCCCCCGGTGAACACCGGGGAGCTGTTTTTT
TRBJ2-3 TRBD1 TRBV4-3 NA CASSQTGAFSTDTQYF TGCGCCAGCAGCCAGACAGGGGCATTTAGCACAGATACGCAGTATTTT
TRBJ1-2 TRBD1 TRBV7-8 NA CASSLTLGQGNYGYTF TGTGCCAGCAGCCTAACGTTAGGACAGGGGAACTATGGCTACACCTTC
TRBJ1-3 TRBD1 TRBV10-3 few CAISPGQGYTIYF TGTGCCATCAGTCCGGGACAGGGGTACACCATATATTTT
TRBJ1-2 TRBD1 TRBV6-5 NA CASSYRGRGYGYTF TGTGCCAGCAGTTACAGGGGGCGCGGCTATGGCTACACCTTC